One sample yielded the 6 T cell receptor beta chains listed below, sequenced in a study of blood T cell repertoires in COVID-19. Repertoires were generated with immunoSEQ multiplex PCR, while TCRdb's copy carries only in-frame clones and drops some. This sample has about 200,000 clones, with about 90% found just once. Specimen: peripheral blood. The origin of the receptors is a young man with active or convalescent COVID-19.

The sample holds many counts of this clone. The rearrangement links TRBV15 to TRBJ2-1; D gene ambiguous. Germline CDR1 reads LNHNV; CDR2 reads YYDKDF (reference sequence). V was pared by 5 bases and J by 8 bases, with 13 bases between. The CDR3 loop spans 13 amino acids. CDR3 in DNA: TGTGCCACCAGCGGCGGTTACCTTGATGAGCAGTTCTTC. It yields the protein CATSGGYLDEQFF.

The J gene is TRBJ1-5, the V gene TRBV24-1, with D tentatively TRBD1 (6 bases). The CDR3 spans 16 residues. Between the trimmed V and J ends, which lost 3 bases and 2 bases, there was a span of 13 bases. CDR1 is KGHDR, CDR2 SFDVKD, per germline. The CDR3 nucleotides read TGTGCCACCAGTGATGGGGGCAGGGGCGGCAATCAGCCCCAGCATTTT. This gives the protein CATSDGGRGGNQPQHF.

V is TRBV30 and J is TRBJ1-1, with D possibly TRBD1 on 5 matching bases. V was trimmed by 0 bases and J by 9 bases, leaving 11 bases between them. The CDR3 has 12 amino acids. CDR1 and CDR2 (germline): GTSNPN, SVGIG (reference sequence). The CDR3 region is CAWSVPLGQAFF. CDR3 nucleotide sequence: TGTGCCTGGAGTGTACCGTTGGGGCAAGCTTTCTTT. Looking up the rest from reference TRBV30 and TRBJ1-1 gives the full variable domain: SQTIHQWPATLVQPVGSPLSLECTVEGTSNPNLYWYRQAAGRGLQLLFYSVGIGQISSEVPQNLSASRPQDRQFILSSKKLLLSDSGFYLCAWSVPLGQAFFGQGTRLTVV.

The gene calls are TRBV5-5 and TRBJ1-1, with TRBD1 matching 7 bases. V lost 0 bases to trimming and J lost 7 bases; unmatched junction nucleotides: 9. The CDR3 runs to 15 residues. Germline V gene lookup returns CDR1 SGHKS and CDR2 YYEKEE (reference sequence). The chain's CDR3 is CASSLGVGGAGEAFF. As DNA, the CDR3 is TGTGCCAGCAGCTTGGGGGTAGGGGGCGCGGGTGAAGCTTTCTTT.

V usage is TRBV6-1 and J usage is TRBJ1-2; TRBD1 matches at 8 bases. This CDR3 comprises 14 residues. V was pared by 3 bases and J by 5 bases, with 5 bases of the junction left unmatched. The germline V gene encodes CDR1 MNHNS and CDR2 SASEGT. CDR3 residues: CASSDDRGRYGYTF. CDR3 sequence (DNA): TGTGCCAGCAGTGACGACAGGGGACGGTATGGCTACACCTTC.

The chain recombines TRBV19 with TRBJ1-3; D is perhaps TRBD1 (5 bases). The CDR3 has 15 amino acids. Germline CDR1 is LNHDA and CDR2 is SQIVND (reference sequence). Trimming pared 3 bases from V and 0 bases from J, leaving 9 bases between. The CDR3 DNA is TGTGCCAGTAGTATTTACAGGCACTCTGGAAACACCATATATTTT. Residues: CASSIYRHSGNTIYF. The variable domain in full, with the rest retrieved from reference TRBV19 and TRBJ1-3, is DGGITQSPKYLFRKEGQNVTLSCEQNLNHDAMYWYRQDPGQGLRLIYYSQIVNDFQKGDIAEGYSVSREKKESFPLTVTSAQKNPTAFYLCASSIYRHSGNTIYFGEGSWLTVV.